One T cell receptor (beta chain) is described in this entry. No antigen is known for it. Treatment indicated: 19 received Ad26.COV2.S at low or high dose, single or two shots; roughly 5 received placebo; per-sample allocation not given. It was on day 63 after the first vaccine or placebo injection that samples were taken. Participants' vaccine, an Ad26 vector, delivered Wuhan-strain SARS-CoV-2 spike. Trimming stripped 2 bases from V and 8 bases from J, with 12 bases between. The germline V gene has CDR1 MNHEY and CDR2 SMNVEV (reference sequence). The CDR3 has 14 residues. The data derive from a study of Ad26.COV2.S vaccination and SARS-CoV-2 variants. Study context: Donor got 5x10^10 or 1x10^11 viral particles of Ad26.COV2.S. Study conclusions and caveats: Possibly, TCR breadth and depth analyses underestimated total T cell responses.

Measured with immunoSEQ multiplex PCR; TCRdb has only the in-frame clones, and not every one. The profile shows some 240,000 clones, around 85% of them singletons. This TCR was recovered from a person aged 18-60 years who received the Ad26.COV2.S COVID-19 vaccine or a placebo. The material sequenced was peripheral blood, taken in a trial of Ad26.COV2.S vaccine versus placebo. The chain couples TRBV27 to TRBJ1-4, with D hard to call. CDR3 residues: CASSLGPLAEKLFF. CDR3 nucleotide sequence: TGTGCCAGCAGTTTAGGTCCACTCGCAGAAAAACTGTTTTTT.